One sample yielded the 5 T cell receptor beta chains listed below, sequenced in a study of patients and donors after allogeneic stem cell transplantation. Using its own MiXCR run on the RT-PCR reads, TCRdb lists one record per CDR3 protein. The table shows approximately 11,000 distinct CDR3 sequences, with about 20% occurring only once. Sequencing was performed on blood, either unsorted or a sorted T cell fraction (not recorded which). These receptors were obtained from a human donor who was either an allogeneic HSCT recipient or a stem cell or donor lymphocyte infusion donor (not recorded which). It is not recorded whose cells these are; they may come from a transplant donor.

Only a few counts were recorded for this clonotype. This chain links TRBV5-1 with TRBJ2-5, with 7 bases that match TRBD1. CDR1 and CDR2 (germline): SGHRS, YFSETQ. This CDR3 is 13 amino acids long. Trimming took 3 bases from V and 3 from J; bases not matched to a gene: 2. The CDR3 region has the DNA TGCGCCAGCAGCTCTGGACAGGAAGAGACCCAGTACTTC. Amino acids: CASSSGQEETQYF.

This clonotype was recorded many times. The CDR3 bases are TGTGCCAGCGCTACAACTGGGTTCTATGGCTACACCTTC. Translating gives CASATTGFYGYTF. This chain uses TRBV27 with TRBJ1-2; D is uncertain. The CDR3 contains 13 residues. The V gene's germline CDR1 is MNHEY and CDR2 SMNVEV (reference sequence). Trimming removed 8 bases at V and 4 bases at J, with 14 bases between.

The chain carries TRBV5-5 and TRBJ1-2; a possible D gene is TRBD1 (5 bases). Trimming took off 0 bases at V and 0 bases at J, with 12 bases between the two ends. The CDR3 is made up of 16 amino acids. The germline V gene has CDR1 SGHKS and CDR2 YYEKEE (reference sequence). The CDR3 bases are TGTGCCAGCAGCTTGGGGTGGGGGAACTCTAACTATGGCTACACCTTC. Translated: CASSLGWGNSNYGYTF.

The chain combines TRBV20-1 with TRBJ1-2; D ambiguous. Germline CDR1 and CDR2: DFQATT and SNEGSKA (reference sequence). Trimming stripped 0 bases from V and 0 bases from J, with 11 bases between. This CDR3 is 15 amino acids long. CDR3 bases: TGCAGTGCTAGAGATAGGATTACCCCTAACTATGGCTACACCTTC. Amino acid sequence: CSARDRITPNYGYTF.

This clonotype was counted only a few times. J is TRBJ2-7 and V is TRBV6-5; 9 nucleotides match TRBD1. Germline CDR1 and CDR2: MNHEY and SVGAGI. V was pared by 4 bases and J by 3 bases, with 7 bases of the junction left unmatched. This CDR3 comprises 15 residues. This CDR3 reads CASSSPGQGVYEQYF. The DNA for the CDR3 is TGTGCCAGCAGTTCACCGGGACAGGGAGTCTACGAGCAGTACTTC.